The T cell receptor (beta chain) under discussion was sequenced for a study of beta chain features in type 1 diabetes. On this clone: The antigen remains unidentified.

Study outcomes and limitations: When Type 1 diabetes patients were examined, their TCRB CDR3s proved moderately but significantly shorter in all four CD4+ subsets.

Germline loops: CDR1 MNHEY, CDR2 SMNVEV (reference sequence). V lost 2 bases and J 8 bases, leaving 14 bases between the germline ends. This CDR3 contains 14 residues. The isolated RNA, all of it, was reverse transcribed, so expressed TCRB transcripts were what got sequenced. Clones were sequenced by immunoSEQ multiplex PCR, and TCRdb holds only the in-frame ones, with some missing. This sample has over 300,000 clones; roughly 8.8% occur once, and the top ten carry 1%. The sample comprised central memory CD4+ T cells from blood. The receptor was isolated from a man aged 30 to 45 with type 1 diabetes. The chain uses TRBV27 and TRBJ2-3; D is perhaps TRBD2 (6 bases). The CDR3 loop reads CASSLAGRSGTQYF. Here the CDR3 DNA reads TGTGCCAGCAGTTTAGCGGGGAGGTCGGGTACGCAGTATTTT.